This entry is about one T cell receptor beta chain. This clonotype showed up many times. Its antigen remains undetermined. No qualities accompany the bases; no much larger clone lies one base away. The data were obtained in a study of regulatory T cells in long-lasting Graves disease listed by TCRdb under 2021. Background for the entire study: Antithyroid drugs had been taken for less than 3 months by newly diagnosed Graves' disease patients. TCR sequencing covered around 13 persistent and some 20 newly diagnosed Graves' disease patients, 33 samples in total. The study took place in China and was registered as a clinical trial. This study used TCR sequencing and RNA sequencing of peripheral blood to compare persistent Graves' disease patients against newly diagnosed Graves' disease patients.

Read against the paper, the sample's time point label means: newly diagnosed GD, antithyroid drugs for less than 3 months. For both TCR sequencing and RNA sequencing, RNA was extracted from PBMCs using TRIzol. The diagnosis of Graves' disease was made according to American Thyroid Association guidelines. Recruitment of patients was carried out at an endocrinology department in Xi'an, China. Each patient gave 7.5 to 10 milliliters of peripheral blood, collected in an EDTA anticoagulant tube. Ficoll Paque Plus density gradient separation was used to isolate PBMCs, and no further T cell sorting was performed. An Agilent 2100 Bioanalyzer and agarose gel were used to check RNA quality, while a NanoDrop 2000 measured RNA concentration. The library was built by means of multiplex PCR. Sequencing took place on an Illumina HiSeq 4000. CDR3 regions were amplified by Arm-PCR with iRepertoire HTBI primers to construct TCR beta libraries. PCR products were gel purified before sequencing. In the source study's methods: Gene usage analysis of CDR3 amino acid clonotypes used the roughly 62 TRBV and more than 13 TRBJ segments found across samples. COPE and FqMerger were used to merge the filtered high-quality paired reads into contigs. BLAST was used to align contigs to IMGT TRBV, TRBD and TRBJ reference genes, with CDR3 defined following IMGT. Clonotypes above 0.1% frequency were classified as highly expanded clones. Repertoire diversity was measured by Shannon entropy, and V-J evenness by the Gini coefficient. Clonotypes shared by more than one individual were considered public. The raw public reads went through TCRdb reprocessing: fastp at Q25, MiXCR clone calling, in-frame beta chains kept. CDR3 protein sequences are deduplicated, and each keeps its most common genes and DNA. TCRdb's processing, not the authors' own work, is the source of the V and J calls. The sample profile shows 400,000 to 550,000 distinct CDR3 sequences; 15% of them were found once. The biggest ten clones account for 16% of the sample.

The cysteine opens and the phenylalanine closes a CDR3 of 14 amino acids. Of the read, only the CDR3 DNA is kept; its 42 bases are in frame from base 1. CDR1 and CDR2, looked up from the germline V gene, are KGHSH and LQKENI. Trimming removed 6 bases from V and 4 bases from J; the gene matches leave 8 bases unexplained. Overall study outcomes, separate from this receptor: Persistent Graves' disease patients showed lower TCR Shannon entropy and fewer highly expanded clones than newly diagnosed patients, suggesting clonal expansion. Persistent disease showed preferential use of TRBV28, TRBJ1-2 and TRBJ2-5, whereas newly diagnosed disease favored TRBV20-1 and TRBJ2-1. Because the primary lesion, thyroid tissue, could not be accessed, the study looked at peripheral blood alone. The authors noted that the small sample size was a limitation that may lower accuracy. More public clonotypes were shared among persistent patients (roughly 3,000) than among newly diagnosed patients (approximately 930). Sequencing and analysis were restricted to the TCR beta chain.

These data were also reused for a study on T cells in Graves' hyperthyroidism and ophthalmopathy. As that second paper reports: A patient counted as having stable Graves' hyperthyroidism if no progression to ophthalmopathy occurred over 18 months of follow-up. Hyperthyroidism patients were aged 18 to 65 years and newly diagnosed, with disease duration of less than 2 months. The study excluded patients with uncontrolled infections, other autoimmune diseases, pregnancy or lactation. Diagnoses were established on the basis of clinical symptoms, serum thyroxine and TRAb, thyroid ultrasound, and orbital computed tomography. For the first round of RT-PCR on the TCR CDR3, the HTBI primer set was used together with the Qiagen OneStep RT-PCR kit. Most expanded thyroid clonotypes (frequency above 0.001) were also detected in blood, a finding suggesting that blood repertoires may reflect thyroid immune responses. In cross-validation, a model built on a 13 V-J signature told ophthalmopathy apart from stable hyperthyroidism with roughly 87% sensitivity and around 83% specificity, and in testing the same model reached 80%/75%. In validation, progression to ophthalmopathy was predicted by the model with 70.59% sensitivity and around 76% specificity, a median of roughly six months before onset. To identify distinguishing TCR V-J signatures, a discovery cohort of around 100 patients was used, comprising 40 to 45 with Graves' ophthalmopathy and under 60 with stable Graves' hyperthyroidism. Whether ophthalmopathy could be predicted prospectively was tested in an independent validation cohort made up of 18 to 20 hyperthyroidism patients plus 17 patients who later progressed to ophthalmopathy. The approximately 100 discovery patients were divided at random into training and test sets in a 7:3 ratio. In several Graves' hyperthyroidism patients, the study also compared T-cell repertoires from thyroid tissue with T-cell repertoires from blood. After sampling, hyperthyroidism patients received methimazole starting at 30 mg daily, and ophthalmopathy patients received high-dose intravenous methylprednisolone. Libraries were constructed in a second round of multiplex PCR, after which size selection and purification were carried out. Sequencing of the libraries was done on an Illumina HiSeq2000 using paired-end 100 bp reads. Raw data were processed with SOAPnuke, discarding reads with adapters, uncalled bases, mean Phred below 15, or no exact constant-primer or identifier match. High-quality paired reads were merged with COPE v1.2.5, and unique nucleotide sequences were defined as clonotypes. MiTCR v1.1 was used to align clonotypes to the IMGT TRBV, TRBD and TRBJ reference segments. Only V-J combinations with frequency above 0.0001, covering about 99% of repertoires, were analysed. The TCS score was defined as the ratio of F50 (clonal expansion) to E x V (chaos), calculated using BLOSUM62-based TCRdist between CDR3 peptides within each V-J. Welch's t-statistics and random forest reduced several hundred V-J features to about 13, which were used in a naive Bayes classifier (R e1071). Sample size was not statistically predetermined, and investigators were not blinded to group allocation. TCR Vbeta CDR3 sequencing of 130 to 150 peripheral blood samples (about 45 ophthalmopathy, 75 or so hyperthyroidism and about 17 progressor patients) is reported in the paper.

The TCR sequence derives from a woman aged 25 to 39 with Graves disease. Donor details come from another sample of the same person, matched by shared clones. The material sequenced was peripheral blood mononuclear cells (PBMCs), taken at new diagnosis, from a patient treated with antithyroid drugs. The rearrangement combines TRBV18 with TRBJ1-2, with TRBD1 identical over 7 junction bases. This receptor has the CDR3 CASSATGNGYGYTF. The DNA reads TGTGCCAGCTCCGCGACAGGGAATGGCTATGGCTACACCTTC.